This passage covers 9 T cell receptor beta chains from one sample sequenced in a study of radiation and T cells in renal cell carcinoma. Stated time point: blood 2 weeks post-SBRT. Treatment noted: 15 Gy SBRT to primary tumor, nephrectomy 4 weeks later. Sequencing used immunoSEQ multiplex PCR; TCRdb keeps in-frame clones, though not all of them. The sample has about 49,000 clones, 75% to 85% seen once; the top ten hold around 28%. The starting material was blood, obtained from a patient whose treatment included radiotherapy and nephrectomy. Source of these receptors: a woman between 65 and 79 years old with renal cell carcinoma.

The CDR3 spells CAIKRDGNTIYF. CDR3 bases: TGTGCCATCAAACGGGATGGAAACACCATATATTTT. The V call is TRBV10-3, the J call TRBJ1-3; D remains ambiguous. This CDR3 comprises 12 residues. Trimming pared 7 bases from V and 3 bases from J, leaving 7 bases between. Germline V gives CDR1 ENHRY, CDR2 SYGVKD.

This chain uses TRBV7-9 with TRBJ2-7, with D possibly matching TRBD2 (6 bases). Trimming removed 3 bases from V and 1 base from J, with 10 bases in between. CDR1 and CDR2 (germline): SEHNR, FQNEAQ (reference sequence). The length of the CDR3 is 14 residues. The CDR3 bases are TGTGCCAGCAGCTTTGGAGGGGCATCCTACGAGCAGTACTTC. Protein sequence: CASSFGGASYEQYF.

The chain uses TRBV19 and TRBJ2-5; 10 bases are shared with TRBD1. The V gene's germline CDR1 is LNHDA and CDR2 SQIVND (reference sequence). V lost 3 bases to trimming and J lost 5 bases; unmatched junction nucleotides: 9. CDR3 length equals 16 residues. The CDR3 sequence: CASSMGGQGFMETQYF. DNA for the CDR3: TGTGCCAGTAGTATGGGGGGACAGGGGTTTATGGAGACCCAGTACTTC.

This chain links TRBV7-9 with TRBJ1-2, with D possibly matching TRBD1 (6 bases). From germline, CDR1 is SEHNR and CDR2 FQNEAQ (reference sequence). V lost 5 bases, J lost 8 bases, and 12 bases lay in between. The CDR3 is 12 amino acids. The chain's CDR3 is CASSPDSWGYTF. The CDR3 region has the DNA TGTGCCAGCAGCCCGGACAGTTGGGGCTACACCTTC.

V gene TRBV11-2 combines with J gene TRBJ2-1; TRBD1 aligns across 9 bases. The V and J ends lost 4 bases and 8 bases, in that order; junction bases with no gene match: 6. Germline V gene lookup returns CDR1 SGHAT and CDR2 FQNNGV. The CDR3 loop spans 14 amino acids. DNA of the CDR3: TGTGCCAGCAGCTCCCGGACAGGGGCCGATGAGCAGTTCTTC. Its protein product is CASSSRTGADEQFF. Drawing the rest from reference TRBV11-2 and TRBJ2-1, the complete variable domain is EAGVAQSPRYKIIEKRQSVAFWCNPISGHATLYWYQQILGQGPKLLIQFQNNGVVDDSQLPKDRFSAERLKGVDSTLKIQPAKLEDSAVYLCASSSRTGADEQFFGPGTRLTVL.

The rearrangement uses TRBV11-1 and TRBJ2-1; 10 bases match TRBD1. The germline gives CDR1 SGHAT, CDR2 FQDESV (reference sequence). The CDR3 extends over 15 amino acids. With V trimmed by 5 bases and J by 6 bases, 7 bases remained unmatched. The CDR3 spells CASSRPGQGSNEQFF. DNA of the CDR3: TGTGCCAGCAGCCGACCGGGACAGGGGAGCAATGAGCAGTTCTTC. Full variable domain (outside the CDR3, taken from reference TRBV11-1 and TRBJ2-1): EAEVAQSPRYKITEKSQAVAFWCDPISGHATLYWYRQILGQGPELLVQFQDESVVDDSQLPKDRFSAERLKGVDSTLKIQPAELGDSAMYLCASSRPGQGSNEQFFGPGTRLTVL.

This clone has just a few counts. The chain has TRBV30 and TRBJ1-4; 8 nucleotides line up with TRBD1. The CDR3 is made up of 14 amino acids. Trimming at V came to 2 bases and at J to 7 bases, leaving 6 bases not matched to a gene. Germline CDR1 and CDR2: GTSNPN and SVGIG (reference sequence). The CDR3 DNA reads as TGTGCCTGGAGTAGTGGACAGGGAGTTGAAAAACTGTTTTTT. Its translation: CAWSSGQGVEKLFF.

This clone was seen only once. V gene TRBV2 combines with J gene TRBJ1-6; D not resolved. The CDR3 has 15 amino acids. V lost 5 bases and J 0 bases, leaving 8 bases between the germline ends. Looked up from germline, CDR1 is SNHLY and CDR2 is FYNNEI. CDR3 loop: CASSQQSSYNSPLHF. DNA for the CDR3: TGTGCCAGCAGTCAACAGAGCTCCTATAATTCACCCCTCCACTTT. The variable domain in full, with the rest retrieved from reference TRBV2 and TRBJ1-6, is EPEVTQTPSHQVTQMGQEVILRCVPISNHLYFYWYRQILGQKVEFLVSFYNNEISEKSEIFDDQFSVERPDGSNFTLKIRSTKLEDSAMYFCASSQQSSYNSPLHFGNGTRLTVT.

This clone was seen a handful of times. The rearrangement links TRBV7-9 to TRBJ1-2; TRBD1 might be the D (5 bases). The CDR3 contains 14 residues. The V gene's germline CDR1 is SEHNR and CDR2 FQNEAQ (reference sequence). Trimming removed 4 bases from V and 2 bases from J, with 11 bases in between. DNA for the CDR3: TGTGCCAGCAGCTCCGGGGCTTCGAACTATGGCTACACCTTC. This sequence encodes CASSSGASNYGYTF.